This entry is about one T cell receptor (beta chain). Its antigen remains unknown. The data were taken from a study of neoadjuvant anti-PD-1 for oral cavity cancer. Study-wide results and caveats: Higher pretreatment blood Treg/Th17 ratios correlated with higher pretreatment blood and lower post-treatment tumor TCRbeta clonality.

CDR3 size: 16 residues. Germline CDR1 SGHTA, CDR2 FQGNSA. V lost 4 bases, J lost 7 bases, and 10 bases stayed unmatched. TCRdb's copy holds only in-frame clones and misses some; the assay was immunoSEQ multiplex PCR. The top ten clones hold more than 4% of a sample with about 42,000 clones, roughly 77% of them seen once. Time point of the sample: after neoadjuvant nivolumab, at surgical resection. Source: PBMCs, taken after nivolumab (anti-PD-1) treatment. This chain links TRBV7-2 with TRBJ2-7, with 13 bases identical to TRBD2. The origin of this receptor is a person between 40 and 80 years old with oral cavity squamous cell carcinoma. The CDR3 protein is CASSSPGLAGAREQYF. For the CDR3, the DNA is TGTGCCAGCAGCTCGCCAGGACTAGCGGGAGCGCGGGAGCAGTACTTC.